This T cell receptor beta chain is from a study of a mutant IDH1 vaccine in newly diagnosed glioma. Across the whole study: Most had both radiotherapy and temozolomide beforehand; others had only one. Study findings and constraints: Vaccine-induced responses were seen in approximately 92% of patients, spanning several MHC alleles.

Repertoires were generated with immunoSEQ multiplex PCR, while TCRdb's copy carries only in-frame clones and drops some. The sample records approximately 70,000 clones, about four fifths being singletons. Time point specified: baseline, week 1 (first vaccination visit). Described treatment: pre-vaccination baseline after standard-of-care therapy. New WHO grade 3 or 4 IDH1-mutant, ATRX-lost astrocytomas were present in all donors. Comment on this clone: The antigen remains undetermined.

J lost 6 bases, V lost 0 bases, and 4 bases had no gene match. Germline CDR1 reads SGHKS; CDR2 reads YYEKEE (reference sequence). The CDR3 loop spans 15 amino acids. The source was PBMCs, collected from a glioma patient treated with radiotherapy, temozolomide or both. The sequence derives from a man aged 45-65 years with glioma. The chain recombines TRBV5-5 with TRBJ1-5; TRBD1 agrees at 9 bases. The CDR3: CASSLGGDRAQPQHF. The CDR3 DNA reads TGTGCCAGCAGCTTGGGGGGGGACAGGGCTCAGCCCCAGCATTTT.